These 5 T cell receptor beta chains share one sample of origin, sequenced in a study of shared clonotypes between healthy human individuals. The method was immunoSEQ multiplex PCR; TCRdb's version includes in-frame clones alone and lacks a portion of them. Among more than 2,000,000 clones listed, more than 80% were seen once. Sequences were obtained from naive CD4+ T cells sorted from blood. Sample subset: CD45RA+ positively selected. The receptor set was obtained from a man aged 18 to 29 in good health.

The chain employs TRBV27 and TRBJ1-3; D uncertain. Germline V lookup: CDR1 MNHEY, CDR2 SMNVEV (reference sequence). Trimming removed 7 bases at V and 1 base at J, with 8 bases between. The CDR3 consists of 13 residues. The CDR3 DNA is TGTGCCAGCAAGCAGAGATCTGGAAACACCATATATTTT. Its protein is CASKQRSGNTIYF.

A word on this clone: Other nucleotide sequences from this sample produce the same CDR3. This chain uses TRBV25-1 with TRBJ2-5, with D possibly matching TRBD2 (6 bases). The CDR3 runs to 15 residues. The germline CDR1 and CDR2 sequences are MGHDK and SYGVNS. V was shortened by 1 base and J by 4 bases, with 13 bases between the two germline ends. CDR3 DNA sequence: TGTGCCAGCAGTGAATGGCTGGGAGGCGCAGAGACCCAGTACTTC. It encodes CASSEWLGGAETQYF.

The J gene is TRBJ1-2, the V gene TRBV10-3; D is uncertain. Between the trimmed V and J ends, which lost 8 bases and 5 bases, there was a span of 6 bases. The CDR3 extends over 10 amino acids. Germline assignment: CDR1 ENHRY and CDR2 SYGVKD. The CDR3 region has the DNA TGTGCCATCGGGGATTATGGCTACACCTTC. Its translation is CAIGDYGYTF.

The chain has TRBV30 and TRBJ1-5, with D uncertain. Germline CDR1 reads GTSNPN; CDR2 reads SVGIG (reference sequence). Deletions cut 3 bases from V and 1 base from J, with 13 bases between. The CDR3 spans 15 residues. The CDR3 protein is CAWSVAAGSNQPQHF. As DNA, the CDR3 is TGTGCCTGGAGCGTCGCCGCAGGAAGCAATCAGCCCCAGCATTTT.

The chain employs TRBV18 and TRBJ2-5, with 9 bases lining up with TRBD1. V lost 3 bases and J lost 5; bases outside the gene matches: 7. This CDR3 comprises 15 residues. The germline V gene encodes CDR1 KGHSH and CDR2 LQKENI. Written as DNA, the CDR3 is TGTGCCAGCTCACCGGACAGGGGTTCCCTTGAGACCCAGTACTTC. It specifies CASSPDRGSLETQYF. Filled out from reference TRBV18 and TRBJ2-5, the complete variable domain reads NAGVMQNPRHLVRRRGQEARLRCSPMKGHSHVYWYRQLPEEGLKFMVYLQKENIIDESGMPKERFSAEFPKEGPSILRIQQVVRGDSAAYFCASSPDRGSLETQYFGPGTRLLVL.